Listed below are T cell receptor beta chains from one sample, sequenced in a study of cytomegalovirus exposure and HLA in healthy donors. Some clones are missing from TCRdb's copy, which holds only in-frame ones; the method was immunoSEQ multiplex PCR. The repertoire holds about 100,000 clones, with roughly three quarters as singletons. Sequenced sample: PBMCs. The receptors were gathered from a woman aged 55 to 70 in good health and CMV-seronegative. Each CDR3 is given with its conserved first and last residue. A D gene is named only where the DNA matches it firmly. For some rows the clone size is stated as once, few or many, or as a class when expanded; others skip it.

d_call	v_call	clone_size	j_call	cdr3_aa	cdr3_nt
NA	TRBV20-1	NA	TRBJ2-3	CSPKNTDTQYF	TGCAGCCCTAAAAACACAGATACGCAGTATTTT
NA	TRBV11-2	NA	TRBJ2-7	CASSPPRQVSSYEQYF	TGTGCCAGCAGCCCCCCCCGACAGGTTAGCTCCTACGAGCAGTACTTC
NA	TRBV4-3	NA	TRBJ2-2	CASSQDITPGELFF	TGCGCCAGCAGCCAAGATATAACTCCCGGGGAGCTGTTTTTT
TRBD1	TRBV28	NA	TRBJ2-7	CASSSGTGVPYEQYF	TGTGCCAGCAGTTCCGGGACAGGGGTTCCCTACGAGCAGTACTTC
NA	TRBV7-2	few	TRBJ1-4	CASSLGGRGREKLFF	TGTGCCAGCAGCTTAGGCGGCAGGGGTCGGGAAAAACTGTTTTTT
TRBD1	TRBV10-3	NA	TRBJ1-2	CAISESVTGGDGYTF	TGTGCCATCAGTGAGTCGGTCACAGGGGGTGATGGCTACACCTTC
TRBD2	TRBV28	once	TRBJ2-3	CASSPGTSGLPTDTQYF	TGTGCCAGCAGCCCGGGGACTAGCGGGCTACCCACAGATACGCAGTATTTT
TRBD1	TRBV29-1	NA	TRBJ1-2	CSVRDRSLYGYTF	TGCAGCGTAAGGGACAGGAGCCTCTATGGCTACACCTTC
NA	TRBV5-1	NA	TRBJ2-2	CASSLGTRNTGELFF	TGCGCCAGCAGTCTTGGGACTCGGAACACCGGGGAGCTGTTTTTT
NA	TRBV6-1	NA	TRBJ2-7	CASSPGTPYEQYF	TGTGCCAGCAGCCCCGGGACACCCTACGAGCAGTACTTC
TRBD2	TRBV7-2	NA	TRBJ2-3	CASSPAAGGAHTQYF	TGTGCCAGCAGCCCCGCGGCCGGGGGGGCCCATACGCAGTATTTT
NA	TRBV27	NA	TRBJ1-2	CASSPGGPWNGYTF	TGTGCCAGCAGCCCCGGGGGACCCTGGAATGGCTACACCTTC
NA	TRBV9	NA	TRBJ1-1	CASSVDGSIKYTEAFF	TGTGCCAGCAGCGTAGATGGGAGCATTAAGTACACTGAAGCTTTCTTT
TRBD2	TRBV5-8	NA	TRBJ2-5	CASSLLAGRETQYF	TGTGCCAGCAGCTTGCTAGCGGGGAGGGAGACCCAGTACTTC
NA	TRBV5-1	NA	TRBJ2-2	CASSDSQNTGELFF	TGCGCCAGCAGCGACAGTCAGAACACCGGGGAGCTGTTTTTT
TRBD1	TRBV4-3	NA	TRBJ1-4	CASSQEMGGQGYEKLFF	TGCGCCAGCAGCCAAGAGATGGGGGGACAGGGCTATGAAAAACTGTTTTTT
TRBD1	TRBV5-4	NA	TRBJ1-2	CASSLTGGGGYTF	TGTGCCAGCAGCTTGACAGGGGGTGGTGGCTACACCTTC
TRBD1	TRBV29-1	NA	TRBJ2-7	CSVSGQGAHEQYF	TGCAGCGTTTCGGGACAGGGGGCCCACGAGCAGTACTTC
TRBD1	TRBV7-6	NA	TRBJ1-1	CASSDRGYTEAFF	TGTGCCAGCAGCGACAGGGGCTACACTGAAGCTTTCTTT
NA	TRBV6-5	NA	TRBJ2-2	CASSRQAGTGELFF	TGTGCCAGCAGTCGACAGGCCGGCACCGGGGAGCTGTTTTTT
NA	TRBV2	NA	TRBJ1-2	CASRKGTGDTYGYTF	TGTGCCAGCAGGAAGGGAACAGGAGACACCTATGGCTACACCTTC
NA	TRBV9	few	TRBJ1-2	CASSPGRGARHGYTF	TGTGCCAGCAGCCCCGGGCGGGGGGCGCGGCATGGCTACACCTTC
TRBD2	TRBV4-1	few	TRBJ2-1	CASSTPGLARNEQFF	TGCGCCAGCAGCACTCCGGGACTAGCCCGAAATGAGCAGTTCTTC
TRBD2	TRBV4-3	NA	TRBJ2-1	CASSQDAPLAGSYNEQFF	TGCGCCAGCAGCCAAGATGCCCCCCTAGCGGGCTCCTACAATGAGCAGTTCTTC
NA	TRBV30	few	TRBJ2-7	CAWSGGLGSAYEQYF	TGTGCCTGGAGTGGGGGCCTAGGCAGTGCCTACGAGCAGTACTTC
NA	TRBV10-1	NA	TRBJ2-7	CASSDDISYEQYF	TGCGCCAGCAGTGATGACATCTCCTACGAGCAGTACTTC
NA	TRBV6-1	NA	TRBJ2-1	CASSGAGQSSYNEQFF	TGTGCCAGCAGTGGGGCGGGACAGAGCTCCTACAATGAGCAGTTCTTC
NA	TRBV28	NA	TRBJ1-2	CASSFGLNGVIAPIF	TGTGCCAGCAGTTTCGGATTGAACGGGGTTATTGCCCCAATCTTC
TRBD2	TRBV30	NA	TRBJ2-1	CAWSVLLTSGYNEQFF	TGTGCCTGGAGTGTACTCTTGACTAGCGGTTACAATGAGCAGTTCTTC
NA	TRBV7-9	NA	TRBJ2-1	CASSPYNEQFF	TGTGCCAGCAGCCCTTACAATGAGCAGTTCTTC
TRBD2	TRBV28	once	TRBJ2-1	CASSLGTSVQFF	TGTGCCAGCAGCCTTGGGACTAGCGTGCAGTTCTTC
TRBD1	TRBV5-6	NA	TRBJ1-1	CASSWGTGGLMSTEAFF	TGTGCCAGCAGCTGGGGGACAGGGGGCCTCATGAGCACTGAAGCTTTCTTT
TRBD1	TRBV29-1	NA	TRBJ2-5	CSVKDRVNQETQYF	TGCAGCGTAAAGGACAGGGTGAACCAAGAGACCCAGTACTTC
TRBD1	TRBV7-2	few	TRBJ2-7	CASSVGRDSPYEQYF	TGTGCCAGCAGCGTAGGACGGGACAGCCCCTACGAGCAGTACTTC
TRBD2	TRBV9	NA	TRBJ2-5	CASSVEAGGAETQYF	TGTGCCAGCAGCGTAGAGGCGGGAGGGGCAGAGACCCAGTACTTC
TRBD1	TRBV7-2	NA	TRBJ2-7	CASSLDRGFYEQYF	TGTGCCAGCAGCTTGGACAGGGGTTTCTACGAGCAGTACTTC
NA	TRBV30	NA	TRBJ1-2	CAWSVQGGYGYTF	TGTGCCTGGAGTGTTCAGGGTGGGTATGGCTACACCTTC
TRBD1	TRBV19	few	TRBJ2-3	CASSIWGQGTDTQYF	TGTGCCAGTAGTATTTGGGGACAGGGAACAGATACGCAGTATTTT
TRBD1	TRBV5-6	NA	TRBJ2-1	CASSSSGQAYSYNEQFF	TGTGCCAGCAGCTCCTCGGGACAGGCCTACTCCTACAATGAGCAGTTCTTC
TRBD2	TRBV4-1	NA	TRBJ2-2	CASSTRGLAGTGELFF	TGCGCCAGCAGCACACGGGGACTAGCGGGCACCGGGGAGCTGTTTTTT
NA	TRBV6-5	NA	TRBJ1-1	CASSLSAGNTEAFF	TGTGCCAGCAGCCTCAGCGCGGGGAACACTGAAGCTTTCTTT
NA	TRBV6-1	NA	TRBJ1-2	CASKTGGIYGYTF	TGTGCCAGCAAGACAGGTGGGATCTATGGCTACACCTTC
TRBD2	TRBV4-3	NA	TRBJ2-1	CASSQDGSGGALGYNEQFF	TGCGCCAGCAGCCAAGACGGTAGCGGGGGGGCACTAGGGTACAATGAGCAGTTCTTC
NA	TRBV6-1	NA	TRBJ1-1	CASSDGHMNTEAFF	TGTGCCAGCAGTGATGGACATATGAACACTGAAGCTTTCTTT
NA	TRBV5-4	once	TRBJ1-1	CASSLGVRENTEAFF	TGTGCCAGCAGCTTGGGGGTCAGGGAGAACACTGAAGCTTTCTTT
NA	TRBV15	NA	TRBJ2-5	CATSNAGQETQYF	TGTGCCACCAGCAATGCGGGACAAGAGACCCAGTACTTC
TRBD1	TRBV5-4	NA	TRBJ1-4	CASSLTGGGNEKLFF	TGTGCCAGCAGCCTGACAGGGGGAGGGAATGAAAAACTGTTTTTT
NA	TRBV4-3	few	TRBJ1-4	CASSLTFRLRGQSEKLFF	TGCGCCAGCAGCCTAACCTTCAGACTCCGGGGTCAAAGTGAAAAACTGTTTTTT
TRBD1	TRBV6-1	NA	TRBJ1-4	CATSTGGANEKLFF	TGTGCCACTAGTACAGGGGGAGCTAATGAAAAACTGTTTTTT
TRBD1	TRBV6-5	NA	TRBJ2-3	CASSSPRGPTDTQYF	TGTGCCAGCAGTTCCCCTAGGGGGCCCACAGATACGCAGTATTTT
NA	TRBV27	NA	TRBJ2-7	CASSFRGEQYF	TGTGCCAGCAGTTTTCGGGGAGAGCAGTACTTC
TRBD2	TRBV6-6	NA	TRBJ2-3	CAGGGASTDTQYF	TGTGCCGGCGGGGGAGCTAGCACAGATACGCAGTATTTT
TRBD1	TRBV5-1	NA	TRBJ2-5	CASSFTDRGRETQYF	TGCGCCAGCAGCTTTACCGACAGGGGGCGAGAGACCCAGTACTTC
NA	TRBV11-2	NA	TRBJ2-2	CASSLGGNTGELFF	TGTGCCAGCAGCTTAGGCGGGAACACCGGGGAGCTGTTTTTT
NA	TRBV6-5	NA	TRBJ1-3	CASRKSSGNTIYF	TGTGCCAGCAGAAAAAGCTCCGGAAACACCATATATTTT
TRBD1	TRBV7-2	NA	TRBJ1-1	CASSLEGQGIPEAFF	TGTGCCAGCAGCTTAGAGGGACAGGGGATCCCTGAAGCTTTCTTT
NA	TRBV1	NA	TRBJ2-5	CTSSQADAGTGDRETQYF	TGCACCAGCAGCCAAGCAGACGCGGGAACAGGCGACCGAGAGACCCAGTACTTC